This T cell receptor (beta chain) was obtained from a study of shared clonotypes between healthy human individuals. Findings and limits, study-wide: Clonotypes shared by all four sorted-subset donors had higher generation probabilities than non-shared clonotypes. Few donors restricted represented genetic and exposure-history diversity.

A remark on this clone: What it recognizes is unknown.

This CDR3 has 12 amino acids. Germline V CDR1 and CDR2: WNHNN, SYGVQD (reference sequence). Trimming removed 4 bases at V and 6 bases at J, with 6 bases between. TCRdb's copy holds only in-frame clones and misses some; the assay was immunoSEQ multiplex PCR. The data hold some 2,400,000 clones, with about 94% observed a single time. Source material: naive CD4+ T cells sorted from blood. Specified subset: CD45RA+ positively selected. The origin of this receptor is a man younger than 35 in good health. This chain links TRBV10-1 with TRBJ2-2; D remains unclear. The chain's CDR3 is CASSALAGELFF. The CDR3 coding sequence is TGCGCCAGCAGTGCGTTAGCCGGGGAGCTGTTTTTT.